The 23 T cell receptor beta chains presented below share a single source sample, sequenced in a study of T cell repertoires in cytomegalovirus infection. These receptors' antigens are unknown. TCRdb called the reads again in MiXCR, with one record for every CDR3 protein. The table records a few hundred thousand distinct CDR3 sequences, roughly 46% of them present only once. The sequencing here drew on cultured PBMCs, taken from culture after CMV antigen stimulation. All receptors come from a human donor in good health (CMV status not recorded). Some clones in this sample may be carry-over from other donors' samples.

This clonotype was seen more than once but under ten times. The chain recombines TRBV29-1 with TRBJ2-7, with D maybe TRBD1 (7 bases). Trimming pared 6 bases from V and 6 bases from J, leaving 15 bases between. The CDR3 totals 12 residues. Germline CDR1 SQVTM, CDR2 ANQGSEA. CDR3 in DNA: TGCAGCGTCGCGGGACAGTTCTCCGAGCAGTACTTC. Encoded protein: CSVAGQFSEQYF.

The V call is TRBV24-1, the J call TRBJ1-5, with D unclear. Trimming stripped 7 bases from V and 3 bases from J, with 12 bases between. This CDR3 comprises 14 residues. From germline, CDR1 is KGHDR and CDR2 SFDVKD. The CDR3 nucleotides are TGTGCCACCAGCCCCCAAACAGCCAATCAGCCCCAGCATTTT. Its translation is CATSPQTANQPQHF.

This sequence joins TRBV7-2 and TRBJ1-6; D is undetermined. The germline gives CDR1 SGHTA, CDR2 FQGNSA. With 1 base removed from V and 6 bases from J, the gap between germline ends came to 10 bases. The CDR3 totals 15 residues. The CDR3 here is CASSLGWASNSPLHF. The CDR3 region has the DNA TGTGCCAGCAGCTTAGGTTGGGCGAGTAATTCACCCCTCCACTTT.

This clonotype is a singleton in its sample. This chain links TRBV28 with TRBJ1-4; 7 bases match TRBD1. The CDR3 has 14 amino acids. V shed 2 bases and J 10 bases; nucleotides not matched to a gene: 7. CDR1 is MDHEN, CDR2 SYDVKM, per germline. The CDR3: CASSLEGGGRKLFF. The CDR3 region has the DNA TGTGCCAGCAGTTTAGAAGGGGGCGGGCGAAAACTGTTTTTT.

The V gene is TRBV4-1, the J gene TRBJ2-3; TRBD2 aligns across 8 bases. Trimming removed 4 bases from V and 3 bases from J; junction bases left unmatched: 3. This CDR3 contains 14 residues. Germline V lookup: CDR1 MGHRA, CDR2 YSYEKL. CDR3: CASSLGLVTDTQYF. Here the CDR3 DNA reads TGCGCCAGCAGCCTGGGACTAGTTACAGATACGCAGTATTTT.

This clonotype has a single count. The chain carries TRBV6-4 and TRBJ1-1, with D unresolved. Between the trimmed V and J ends, which lost 7 bases and 4 bases, there was a span of 16 bases. The CDR3 consists of 14 residues. Germline lookup yields CDR1 MRHNA and CDR2 SNTAGT. The CDR3 reads CASMPGGIGTEAFF. The CDR3 DNA follows: TGTGCCAGCATGCCAGGCGGCATCGGCACTGAAGCTTTCTTT.

This clonotype was found a few times. The rearrangement links TRBV11-2 to TRBJ2-1; TRBD2 aligns across 7 bases. The ends lost 1 base at V and 12 bases at J; junction bases unmatched: 6. Germline-derived CDR1 and CDR2 are SGHAT and FQNNGV. CDR3 size: 13 residues. The CDR3 sequence: CASSLGGGGGQFF. The CDR3 DNA reads as TGTGCCAGCAGCTTAGGGGGGGGAGGTGGGCAGTTCTTC.

This rearrangement joins TRBV7-2 to TRBJ1-3; D remains unclear. This CDR3 region has 14 residues. Between the trimmed V and J ends, which lost 1 base and 3 bases, there was a span of 7 bases. Germline CDR1 is SGHTA and CDR2 is FQGNSA. The CDR3 loop reads CASSLDNFGNTIYF. CDR3 DNA sequence: TGTGCCAGCAGCTTAGACAATTTTGGAAACACCATATATTTT.

The rearrangement links TRBV7-9 to TRBJ2-3; 8 bases agree with TRBD1. Germline V gives CDR1 SEHNR, CDR2 FQNEAQ (reference sequence). CDR3 length: 13 amino acids. V lost 7 bases, J lost 1 base, and 1 base stayed unmatched. CDR3 loop: CASKDRGTDTQYF. The DNA for the CDR3 is TGTGCCAGCAAGGACAGGGGCACAGATACGCAGTATTTT.

The rearrangement links TRBV28 to TRBJ2-7; possibly TRBD1 for D (6 bases). Germline V gene data show CDR1 as MDHEN and CDR2 as SYDVKM. The CDR3 has 15 residues. With 3 bases removed from V and 3 bases from J, the gap between germline ends came to 15 bases. DNA of the CDR3: TGTGCCAGCAGTTTGAGAGGGACACGTCGCTACGAGCAGTACTTC. Encoded protein: CASSLRGTRRYEQYF. The complete variable domain, with remaining parts taken from reference TRBV28 and TRBJ2-7, reads DVKVTQSSRYLVKRTGEKVFLECVQDMDHENMFWYRQDPGLGLRLIYFSYDVKMKEKGDIPEGYSVSREKKERFSLILESASTNQTSMYLCASSLRGTRRYEQYFGPGTRLTVT.

This clonotype showed up many times. V and J are TRBV7-2 and TRBJ2-3; unclear D gene. The CDR3 contains 14 residues. Germline lookup yields CDR1 SGHTA and CDR2 FQGNSA. V shed 1 base and J shed 1 base, with 6 bases lying between them. The CDR3 DNA sequence: TGTGCCAGCAGCTTAGTTGCGGGCACAGATACGCAGTATTTT. Protein product: CASSLVAGTDTQYF.

CDR3 DNA: TGTGCCAGCAGCGCGTTTGGCCAGAGGGACTACGAGCAGTACTTC. It is translated as CASSAFGQRDYEQYF. V usage is TRBV7-2 and J usage is TRBJ2-7; weak D call: TRBD2 (5 bases). Looked up from germline, CDR1 is SGHTA and CDR2 is FQGNSA. The V and J ends lost 5 bases and 3 bases respectively, with 17 bases between them. This CDR3 has 15 amino acids. Based on the CDR3 plus reference TRBV7-2 and TRBJ2-7, the full variable domain is GAGVSQSPSNKVTEKGKDVELRCDPISGHTALYWYRQSLGQGLEFLIYFQGNSAPDKSGLPSDRFSAERTGGSVSTLTIQRTQQEDSAVYLCASSAFGQRDYEQYFGPGTRLTVT.

This clonotype has only a few counts. The chain couples TRBV4-1 to TRBJ2-1; D is ambiguous. The CDR3 runs to 12 residues. Germline assignment: CDR1 MGHRA and CDR2 YSYEKL. V was pared by 1 base and J by 13 bases, with 11 bases between. The CDR3 DNA reads as TGCGCCAGCAGCCAAGTTCGGTCCAGACAGTTCTTC. The encoded protein is CASSQVRSRQFF.

The chain joins TRBV7-2 to TRBJ1-5; 9 nucleotides line up with TRBD1. CDR1 and CDR2 from the germline V gene are SGHTA and FQGNSA. J was trimmed by 6 bases and V by 1 base; bases with no gene match: 7. The CDR3 covers 16 residues. This chain's CDR3 is CASSLVGTGGIQPQHF. CDR3 DNA: TGTGCCAGCAGCTTAGTCGGCACAGGGGGCATTCAGCCCCAGCATTTT.

The V gene is TRBV4-1, the J gene TRBJ2-7, with D perhaps TRBD2 (5 bases). Trimming left V 1 base short and J 2 bases short, with 12 bases between. Germline V CDR1 and CDR2: MGHRA, YSYEKL. The CDR3 length is 15 residues. The CDR3 sequence: CASSQGVARTYEQYF. DNA of the CDR3: TGCGCCAGCAGCCAAGGGGTAGCGAGGACCTACGAGCAGTACTTC.

The chain carries TRBV7-2 and TRBJ2-7, with 9 positions matching TRBD1. This CDR3 has 17 residues. The germline gives CDR1 SGHTA, CDR2 FQGNSA. V lost 6 bases to trimming and J lost 0 bases; unmatched junction nucleotides: 12. CDR3 nucleotides: TGTGCCAGCAGTCAAGCAGGACAGGGGTTAGTCTCCTACGAGCAGTACTTC. Translation gives CASSQAGQGLVSYEQYF.

V and J are TRBV12-3 or TRBV12-4 and TRBJ2-1; D may be TRBD2 (6 bases). CDR3 length: 16 residues. V dropped 7 bases and J dropped 0 bases, with 16 bases sitting between them. The CDR3 spells CASTKIAANSYNEQFF. CDR3 nucleotide sequence: TGTGCCAGCACCAAGATAGCGGCCAACTCCTACAATGAGCAGTTCTTC.

The CDR3 sequence is CASSLGGHSNQPQHF. CDR3 nucleotide sequence: TGTGCCAGCAGTTTGGGCGGTCATAGCAATCAGCCCCAGCATTTT. This chain links TRBV6-2 or TRBV6-3 with TRBJ1-5, with no clear D. The CDR3 is made up of 15 amino acids. Germline V CDR1 and CDR2: MNHEY, SVGEGT. V lost 4 bases, J lost 0 bases, and 10 bases lay in between.

The rearrangement joins TRBV7-9 to TRBJ2-4; TRBD2 aligns across 8 bases. With V trimmed by 7 bases and J by 8 bases, 10 bases remained unmatched. The CDR3 is 14 amino acids. Germline CDR1 is SEHNR and CDR2 is FQNEAQ (reference sequence). The CDR3 loop reads CASTPEGRGDIQYF. For the CDR3, the DNA is TGTGCCAGCACCCCAGAGGGGCGGGGGGACATTCAGTACTTC.

The chain employs TRBV20-1 and TRBJ1-2; D is possibly TRBD1 (6 bases). This CDR3 region has 17 residues. Germline-derived CDR1 and CDR2 are DFQATT and SNEGSKA (reference sequence). V was cut by 0 bases and J by 10 bases, with 27 bases left in between. CDR3 protein: CSARETMNQGPEGAYTF. In DNA form, the CDR3 reads TGCAGTGCTAGAGAGACAATGAACCAGGGGCCAGAGGGAGCCTACACCTTC.

There are a few counts of this clonotype. This chain connects TRBV4-3 to TRBJ2-1, with 11 bases lining up with TRBD2. V gave up 1 base and J gave up 10 bases; unmatched junction bases: 6. The germline gives CDR1 LGHNA, CDR2 YSLEER. The CDR3 totals 15 residues. CDR3 nucleotides: TGCGCCAGCAGCCAAGTACTAGCGGGAGACGGGGAGCAGTTCTTC. As protein: CASSQVLAGDGEQFF.

The chain carries TRBV5-4 and TRBJ1-1; D gene uncertain. Trimming removed 1 base at V and 3 bases at J, with 13 bases between. This CDR3 region has 15 residues. Germline V gene data show CDR1 as SGHNT and CDR2 as YYREEE (reference sequence). The CDR3 protein is CASSLRSSRYTEAFF. The CDR3 DNA sequence: TGTGCCAGCAGCTTGAGATCCAGCCGATACACTGAAGCTTTCTTT. The entire variable domain, with the rest obtained from reference TRBV5-4 and TRBJ1-1, is as follows: ETGVTQSPTHLIKTRGQQVTLRCSSQSGHNTVSWYQQALGQGPQFIFQYYREEENGRGNFPPRFSGLQFPNYSSELNVNALELDDSALYLCASSLRSSRYTEAFFGQGTRLTVV.

The chain is built from TRBV19 and TRBJ2-1, with D maybe TRBD2 (6 bases). CDR1 is LNHDA, CDR2 SQIVND, per germline (reference sequence). The CDR3 runs to 13 residues. With 4 bases removed from V and 14 bases from J, the gap between germline ends came to 18 bases. CDR3 residues: CASSTRLGPSKFF. In nucleotides, the CDR3 is TGTGCCAGTAGTACCAGACTAGGCCCCTCGAAGTTCTTC.